The clone carrying this TCR beta chain has just one count. TCRdb's copy holds only in-frame clones and misses some; the assay was immunoSEQ multiplex PCR. The sample lists more than 150,000 clones, about 90% seen once, with less than 25% in the top ten. This sample was taken from a study of blood T cell repertoires in COVID-19. CDR3 length: 16 residues. Germline V lookup: CDR1 SGHRS, CDR2 YFSETQ. V was pared by 0 bases and J by 3 bases, with 5 bases of the junction left unmatched. Sequencing was performed on peripheral blood. J is TRBJ1-1 and V is TRBV5-1; the match to TRBD1 covers 10 bases. The receptor was derived from a man aged 65 to 85 with active or convalescent COVID-19. CDR3 in DNA: TGCGCCAGCAGCTTGGGGGACAGGGGATCGTACACTGAAGCTTTCTTT. Amino acid sequence: CASSLGDRGSYTEAFF.